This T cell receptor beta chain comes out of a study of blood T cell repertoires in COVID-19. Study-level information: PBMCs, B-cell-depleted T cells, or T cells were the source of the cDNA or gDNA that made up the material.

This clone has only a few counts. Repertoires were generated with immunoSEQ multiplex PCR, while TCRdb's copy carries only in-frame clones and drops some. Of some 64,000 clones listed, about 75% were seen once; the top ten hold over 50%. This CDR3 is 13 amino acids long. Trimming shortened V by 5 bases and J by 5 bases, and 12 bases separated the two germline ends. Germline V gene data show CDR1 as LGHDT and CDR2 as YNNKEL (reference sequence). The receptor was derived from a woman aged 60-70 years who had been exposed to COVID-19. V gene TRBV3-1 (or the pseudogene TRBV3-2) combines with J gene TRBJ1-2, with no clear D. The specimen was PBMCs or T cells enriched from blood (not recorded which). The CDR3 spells CASSGPGIYGYTF. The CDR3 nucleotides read TGTGCCAGCAGCGGTCCGGGGATATATGGCTACACCTTC.